The next 27 T cell receptor beta chains were all read from a single sample in a study of identical twins. TCRdb redid the calling of the 5' RACE reads with MiXCR, one entry per CDR3 protein. The table has roughly 690,000 distinct CDR3 sequences, less than 25% seen once. These data were also filed under a second study, of T cells expressing NK-cell markers.

The sample comprised PBMCs. These receptors were collected from a woman younger than 30 in good health.

The rearrangement links TRBV6-2 or TRBV6-3 to TRBJ2-7, with 10 bases matching TRBD2. V lost 6 bases, J lost 6 bases, and 8 bases stayed unmatched. CDR1 and CDR2 (germline): MNHEY, SVGEGT. The CDR3 sequence is 14 residues long. CDR3 nucleotides: TGTGCCAGCAGCCACGGGACTAGCGTCAGCGAGCAGTACTTC. Amino acids: CASSHGTSVSEQYF.

This clonotype was seen a handful of times. V gene TRBV11-1 combines with J gene TRBJ2-5; tentatively, D is TRBD1 or TRBD2 (5 bases each). Germline V gene lookup returns CDR1 SGHAT and CDR2 FQDESV (reference sequence). V was pared by 2 bases and J by 5 bases, with 24 bases between. This CDR3 is 18 amino acids long. This chain's CDR3 is CASSLNNKPTRGLETQYF. CDR3 in DNA: TGTGCCAGCAGCTTAAATAATAAACCAACTAGGGGTTTGGAGACCCAGTACTTC.

This chain uses TRBV7-2 with TRBJ2-3, with D hard to call. Between the trimmed V and J ends, which lost 3 bases and 6 bases, there was a span of 10 bases. This CDR3 has 13 amino acids. Per the germline V gene, CDR1 is SGHTA and CDR2 is FQGNSA. As DNA, the CDR3 is TGTGCCAGCAGCTTTAGGATCCTGGATACGCAGTATTTT. Translation: CASSFRILDTQYF.

The genes are TRBV7-2 and TRBJ1-6; no definite D call. The CDR3 has 14 residues. Deletions cut 1 base from V and 8 bases from J, with 9 bases between. Germline V CDR1 and CDR2: SGHTA, FQGNSA. CDR3 nucleotides: TGTGCCAGCAGCTTAGAGCCTGCCTATTCACCCCTCCACTTT. This codes for CASSLEPAYSPLHF. The full variable domain, its missing parts supplied by reference TRBV7-2 and TRBJ1-6, is GAGVSQSPSNKVTEKGKDVELRCDPISGHTALYWYRQSLGQGLEFLIYFQGNSAPDKSGLPSDRFSAERTGGSVSTLTIQRTQQEDSAVYLCASSLEPAYSPLHFGNGTRLTVT.

This clonotype was seen a few times. The chain recombines TRBV6-1 with TRBJ1-6; weak D call: TRBD1 (5 bases). Deletions cut 6 bases from V and 0 bases from J, with 12 bases between. From germline, CDR1 is MNHNS and CDR2 SASEGT. The CDR3 totals 16 residues. Written as DNA, the CDR3 is TGTGCCAGCAGGACCCCAGGGAGCTCCTATAATTCACCCCTCCACTTT. This translates into CASRTPGSSYNSPLHF.

There are a few counts of this clonotype. The rearrangement uses TRBV7-2 and TRBJ1-2; D call uncertain. CDR3 length: 15 amino acids. Deletions cut 1 base from V and 0 bases from J, with 9 bases between. The germline V gene has CDR1 SGHTA and CDR2 FQGNSA. CDR3 sequence: CASSLGRISNYGYTF. The CDR3 nucleotides are TGTGCCAGCAGCTTAGGACGGATATCTAACTATGGCTACACCTTC.

This clonotype was counted between two and nine times. The chain employs TRBV6-2 or TRBV6-3 and TRBJ2-7, with 11 bases matching TRBD2. V trimming: 5 bases; J trimming: 3 bases; junction bases outside the gene matches: 15. Germline V lookup: CDR1 MNHEY, CDR2 SVGEGT. The CDR3 sequence is 18 residues long. The CDR3 DNA follows: TGTGCCAGCAGTCAAGTGGGGACTAGCGGCGTGCCAGGCTACGAGCAGTACTTC. It encodes CASSQVGTSGVPGYEQYF.

This chain connects TRBV11-2 to TRBJ2-2, with 15 bases fitting TRBD2. Germline lookup yields CDR1 SGHAT and CDR2 FQNNGV. This CDR3 is built from 18 residues. The V segment lost 5 bases and the J segment 8 bases; nucleotides outside the gene matches: 12. The CDR3: CASSLTSGTSGRLGELFF. The CDR3 bases are TGTGCCAGCAGCCTAACCTCAGGGACTAGCGGGAGGCTTGGGGAGCTGTTTTTT.

This clonotype has just a few counts. The chain has TRBV5-1 and TRBJ2-3; D unresolved. The V end was cut by 2 bases, the J end by 2 bases, with 18 bases between. The germline gives CDR1 SGHRS, CDR2 YFSETQ. There are 17 residues in the CDR3. The DNA of the CDR3 is TGCGCCAGCAGCTTAAGGGCTGCCGGAAGTCCCACAGATACGCAGTATTTT. This gives the protein CASSLRAAGSPTDTQYF. Using reference TRBV5-1 and TRBJ2-3 for the parts outside the CDR3, the full variable domain is KAGVTQTPRYLIKTRGQQVTLSCSPISGHRSVSWYQQTPGQGLQFLFEYFSETQRNKGNFPGRFSGRQFSNSRSEMNVSTLELGDSALYLCASSLRAAGSPTDTQYFGPGTRLTVL.

This clonotype has only a few counts. The V gene is TRBV12-3 or TRBV12-4, the J gene TRBJ2-5, with TRBD2 matching 8 bases. The CDR3 runs 15 residues. V lost 4 bases and J lost 4; bases outside the gene matches: 8. CDR3 nucleotide sequence: TGTGCCAGCAGTTGGTCGGGGGGGCGAACAGAGACCCAGTACTTC. It encodes CASSWSGGRTETQYF.

The chain uses TRBV12-3 or TRBV12-4 and TRBJ2-1, with TRBD2 matching over 10 bases. CDR3 size: 14 residues. The ends lost 7 bases at V and 9 bases at J; junction bases unmatched: 9. This CDR3 reads CASTGVAGGVEQFF. CDR3 DNA sequence: TGTGCCAGCACCGGGGTAGCGGGGGGTGTTGAGCAGTTCTTC.

This clonotype was counted a single time. The V and J genes are TRBV9 and TRBJ2-3, with D possibly matching TRBD2 (6 bases). This CDR3 is 15 amino acids long. Germline V gene data show CDR1 as SGDLS and CDR2 as YYNGEE. Trimming pared 2 bases from V and 1 base from J, leaving 11 bases between. The CDR3 DNA sequence: TGTGCCAGCAGCGTCGGGACTGGAGGCACAGATACGCAGTATTTT. It encodes CASSVGTGGTDTQYF.

The sample holds a few counts of this clonotype. The V and J genes are TRBV6-1 and TRBJ2-1; D is uncertain. The V and J ends lost 6 bases and 4 bases respectively, with 10 bases between them. Germline V gives CDR1 MNHNS, CDR2 SASEGT. The CDR3 runs 13 residues. The DNA for the CDR3 is TGTGCCAGCAGAACGACCAGATACAATGAGCAGTTCTTC. Amino acid sequence: CASRTTRYNEQFF.

This clonotype was observed a few times. The V call is TRBV5-1, the J call TRBJ1-1; no firm D call. This CDR3 comprises 12 residues. Per germline, CDR1 SGHRS and CDR2 YFSETQ. Trimming left V 3 bases short and J 6 bases short, with 9 bases between. This CDR3 is CASSSQGSEAFF. DNA for the CDR3: TGCGCCAGCAGCTCGCAAGGTTCTGAAGCTTTCTTT.

This rearrangement joins TRBV20-1 to TRBJ2-1, with no clear D. CDR3 size: 11 residues. Germline values: CDR1 DFQATT, CDR2 SNEGSKA (reference sequence). Trimming removed 3 bases from V and 12 bases from J, with 12 bases in between. CDR3 amino acids: CSASLGQAQFF. In nucleotides, the CDR3 is TGCAGTGCTAGTCTGGGCCAGGCGCAGTTCTTC.

This clonotype appeared a few times. This chain joins TRBV4-3 and TRBJ2-7; a weak D match, TRBD1 (6 bases). The CDR3 is 15 residues long. The germline CDR1 and CDR2 sequences are LGHNA and YSLEER. Trimming took 4 bases from V and 4 from J, leaving 17 bases between them. The CDR3 nucleotides read TGCGCCAGCAGCCGAAAGGGGGACAACACGTACGAGCAGTACTTC. Translated, it gives CASSRKGDNTYEQYF.

This clonotype was seen at least ten times. The rearrangement links TRBV20-1 to TRBJ2-1; tentative D call: TRBD2 (5 bases). The CDR3 is 14 amino acids. The ends were cut back, 1 base at V and 6 bases at J, with 13 bases in the middle. Looked up from germline, CDR1 is DFQATT and CDR2 is SNEGSKA (reference sequence). CDR3: CSARGGRDFNEQFF. As DNA, the CDR3 is TGCAGTGCTAGAGGGGGTCGGGATTTCAATGAGCAGTTCTTC.

The V gene is TRBV7-9, the J gene TRBJ2-3; 8 bases align to TRBD1. Germline CDR1 SEHNR, CDR2 FQNEAQ (reference sequence). CDR3 length equals 16 residues. Trimming cost V 6 bases and J 2 bases; bases outside gene matches: 10. The CDR3 bases are TGTGCCAGCAGTCAGGGGGCGGACTCCCCCACAGATACGCAGTATTTT. Amino acid sequence: CASSQGADSPTDTQYF.

J is TRBJ1-2 and V is TRBV6-1; 9 nucleotides align to TRBD1. V dropped 5 bases and J dropped 3; count of bases not matched to a gene: 10. The CDR3 has 16 residues. CDR1 is MNHNS, CDR2 SASEGT, per germline. The CDR3 spells CASSQLPGQGHYGYTF. The CDR3 DNA reads as TGTGCCAGCAGTCAACTCCCGGGACAGGGCCACTATGGCTACACCTTC.

The chain combines TRBV12-3 or TRBV12-4 with TRBJ2-2, with a tentative D call TRBD2 (6 bases). Trimming removed 2 bases from V and 6 bases from J, with 10 bases in between. The CDR3 is 14 residues long. For the CDR3, the DNA is TGTGCCAGCAGTTTATCTCGGGGGTCCGGGGAGCTGTTTTTT. It codes for CASSLSRGSGELFF.

This clonotype was picked up a small number of times. This chain connects TRBV5-1 to TRBJ2-7; D is possibly TRBD2 (6 bases). The germline V and J ends were trimmed by 7 bases and 4 bases, with 15 bases remaining between them. The germline V gene encodes CDR1 SGHRS and CDR2 YFSETQ. This CDR3 has 13 amino acids. The CDR3 DNA sequence: TGCGCCAGCCAACTAGCCCGCTCGTACGAGCAGTACTTC. Its translation: CASQLARSYEQYF.

The gene calls are TRBV20-1 and TRBJ2-7; TRBD1 aligns across 9 bases. CDR1 DFQATT and CDR2 SNEGSKA come from the germline V gene (reference sequence). This CDR3 contains 14 residues. V shed 4 bases, J shed 2 bases, and the junction held 6 bases outside the gene matches. The CDR3 protein is CSATTGTGTYEQYF. CDR3 coding DNA: TGCAGTGCTACCACCGGGACAGGGACCTACGAGCAGTACTTC.

This clonotype was seen at least ten times. The J gene is TRBJ2-1, the V gene TRBV20-1, with 9 bases matching TRBD2. The CDR3 totals 15 residues. Trimming cost V 6 bases and J 2 bases; bases outside gene matches: 8. Germline assignment: CDR1 DFQATT and CDR2 SNEGSKA (reference sequence). The CDR3 sequence is CSAPTTSGTYNEQFF. CDR3 bases: TGCAGTGCCCCGACGACTAGCGGAACCTACAATGAGCAGTTCTTC.

The chain is built from TRBV11-2 and TRBJ2-3; 11 bases are shared with TRBD2. This CDR3 is 16 amino acids long. Germline V gene sequence: CDR1 SGHAT, CDR2 FQNNGV. With V trimmed by 2 bases and J by 3 bases, 4 bases remained unmatched. CDR3 coding DNA: TGTGCCAGCAGCTTATTTAGCGGGAGGGCAACAGATACGCAGTATTTT. Its protein product is CASSLFSGRATDTQYF. Using reference TRBV11-2 and TRBJ2-3 for the parts outside the CDR3, the full variable domain is EAGVAQSPRYKIIEKRQSVAFWCNPISGHATLYWYQQILGQGPKLLIQFQNNGVVDDSQLPKDRFSAERLKGVDSTLKIQPAKLEDSAVYLCASSLFSGRATDTQYFGPGTRLTVL.

This clonotype was seen many times. The chain couples TRBV12-3 or TRBV12-4 to TRBJ1-1, with no clear D. This CDR3 contains 12 residues. Trimming took off 4 bases at V and 12 bases at J, with 15 bases between the two ends. CDR3 region: CASSSPGLGTFF. The CDR3 DNA follows: TGTGCCAGCAGTTCGCCCGGACTTGGAACTTTCTTT.

J is TRBJ2-7 and V is TRBV10-3; D is possibly TRBD1 (6 bases). This CDR3 spans 12 amino acids. Germline loops: CDR1 ENHRY, CDR2 SYGVKD. V gave up 8 bases and J gave up 6 bases, with 14 bases separating them. The CDR3 region has the DNA TGTGCCATCGGCAGGGGTACGAGCGAGCAGTACTTC. This translates into CAIGRGTSEQYF.

This clonotype was picked up many times. The chain joins TRBV24-1 to TRBJ2-5; no reliable D call. Germline V gene data show CDR1 as KGHDR and CDR2 as SFDVKD. CDR3 length: 11 residues. V was clipped by 4 bases and J by 5 bases, with 4 bases between them. CDR3 amino acids: CATSDRETQYF. The CDR3 nucleotides read TGTGCCACCAGTGACCGGGAGACCCAGTACTTC.